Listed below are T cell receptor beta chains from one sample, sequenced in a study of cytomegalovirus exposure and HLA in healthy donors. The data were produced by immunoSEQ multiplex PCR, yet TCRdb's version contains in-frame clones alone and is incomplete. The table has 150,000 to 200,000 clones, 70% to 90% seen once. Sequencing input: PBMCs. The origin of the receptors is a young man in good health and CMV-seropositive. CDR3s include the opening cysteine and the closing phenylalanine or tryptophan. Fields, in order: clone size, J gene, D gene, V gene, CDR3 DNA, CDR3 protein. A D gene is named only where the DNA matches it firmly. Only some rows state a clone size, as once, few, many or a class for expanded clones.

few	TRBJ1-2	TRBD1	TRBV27	TGTGCCAGCAGATCGACAGGGACGAATGGCTACACCTTC	CASRSTGTNGYTF
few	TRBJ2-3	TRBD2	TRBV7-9	TGTGCCAGCAGCGGACCTGGAGCTAGCGGGGGCGGAGATACGCAGTATTTT	CASSGPGASGGGDTQYF
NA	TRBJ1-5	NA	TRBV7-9	TGTGCCAGCAGCCTATCCGCAAGCGGAGATCAGCCCCAGCATTTT	CASSLSASGDQPQHF
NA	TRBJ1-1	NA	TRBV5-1	TGCGCCAGCAGCTTGGGGGTTAGGCAGGTAAACACTGAAGCTTTCTTT	CASSLGVRQVNTEAFF
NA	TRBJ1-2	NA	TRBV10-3	TGTGCCAGCCTAAAAGGCGACAGGCGCATGGGCTACACCTTC	CASLKGDRRMGYTF
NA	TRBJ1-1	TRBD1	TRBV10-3	TGTGCCATCAGGGCGACAGGGAAGAACACTGAAGCTTTCTTT	CAIRATGKNTEAFF
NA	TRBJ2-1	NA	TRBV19	TGTGCCAGTAGTATAGGGACTGATGAGCAGTTCTTC	CASSIGTDEQFF
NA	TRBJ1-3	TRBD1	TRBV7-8	TGTGCCAGCAGCTTCAGGACAGGAGGACCTGGAAACACCATATATTTT	CASSFRTGGPGNTIYF
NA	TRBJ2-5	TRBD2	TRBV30	TGTGCCTGCGATGAGCGGGGGGTCACGGGGGAGACCCAGTACTTC	CACDERGVTGETQYF
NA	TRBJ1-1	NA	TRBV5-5	TGTGCCAGCAGCTTGGGCAGGGGCTACACTGAAGCTTTCTTT	CASSLGRGYTEAFF
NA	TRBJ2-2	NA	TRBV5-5	TGTGCCAGCAGCTTGGCCGCAGGGTTCAGGTCCGGGGAGCTGTTTTTT	CASSLAAGFRSGELFF
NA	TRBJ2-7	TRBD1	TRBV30	TGTGCCTGCCGGGACAGCTCCTACGAGCAGTACTTC	CACRDSSYEQYF
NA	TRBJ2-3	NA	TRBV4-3	TGCGCCAGCAGCCAAGATCCGACTTACTCCACAGATACGCAGTATTTT	CASSQDPTYSTDTQYF
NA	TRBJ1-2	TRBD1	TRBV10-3	TGTGCCATCAGTGACGGAACCGGGACAGGATATGGCTACACCTTC	CAISDGTGTGYGYTF
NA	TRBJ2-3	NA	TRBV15	TGTGCCACCAGCAGGACCGCAGGGCGCGCAGATACGCAGTATTTT	CATSRTAGRADTQYF
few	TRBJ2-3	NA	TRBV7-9	TGTGCCAGCAGCTTAGCGGATAGCTTTCAAACAGATACGCAGTATTTT	CASSLADSFQTDTQYF
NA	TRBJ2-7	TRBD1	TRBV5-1	TGCGCCAGCACTTTGGGACAGGGGAACGAGCAGTACTTC	CASTLGQGNEQYF
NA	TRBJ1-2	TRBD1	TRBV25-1	TGTGCCAGCAGTAGAGCCGGGACAGGCTATGGCTACACCTTC	CASSRAGTGYGYTF
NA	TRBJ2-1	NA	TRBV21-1	TGTGCCAGCAGCCCGCCACGACAGGGCAGGTCAGATGAGCAGTTCTTC	CASSPPRQGRSDEQFF
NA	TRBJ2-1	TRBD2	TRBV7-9	TGTGCCAGCAGCATACTAGCGGACCCCTACAATGAGCAGTTCTTC	CASSILADPYNEQFF
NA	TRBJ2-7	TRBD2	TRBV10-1	TGCGCCAGCAGTGGGAAACTAGCGGGGCGCTGTTACGGGCAGTACTTC	CASSGKLAGRCYGQYF
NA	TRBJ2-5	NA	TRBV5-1	TGCGCCAGCAGCTTGGCCGAACAGGGTCTGAGGGAGACCCAGTACTTC	CASSLAEQGLRETQYF
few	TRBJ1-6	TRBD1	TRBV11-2	TGTGCCAGCAGCCTGGGACAGGGGGATGGGTCCTATAATTCACCCCTCCACTTT	CASSLGQGDGSYNSPLHF
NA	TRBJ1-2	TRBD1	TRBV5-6	TGTGCCAGCAGGCCACAGGGGATTCTCTATGGCTACACCTTC	CASRPQGILYGYTF
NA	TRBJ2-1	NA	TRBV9	TGTGCCAGCAGCGTAGGTGGGTGGACTCAAGATGAGCAGTTCTTC	CASSVGGWTQDEQFF
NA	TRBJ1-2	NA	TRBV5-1	TGCGCCAGCAGCCCCGGTGGAGCAGCTAACTATGGCTACACCTTC	CASSPGGAANYGYTF
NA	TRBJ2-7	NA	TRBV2	TGTGCCAGCGCGGGGCTGGGGTCCTACGAGCAGTACTTC	CASAGLGSYEQYF
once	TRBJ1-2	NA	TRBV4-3	TGCGCCAGCAGCCAAGGCCTCACAGGGTCCTATGGCTACACCTTC	CASSQGLTGSYGYTF
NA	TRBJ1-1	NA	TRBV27	TGTGCCAGCAGTTTATCGGGCCGTACGAAGAACACTGAAGCTTTCTTT	CASSLSGRTKNTEAFF
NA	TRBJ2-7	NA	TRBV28	TGTGCCAGCACCCGCTACTACGAGCAGTACTTC	CASTRYYEQYF
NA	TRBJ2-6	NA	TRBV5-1	TGCGCCAGCAGATCTGCTGGGGCCAACGTCCTGACTTTC	CASRSAGANVLTF
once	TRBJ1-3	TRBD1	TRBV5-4	TGTGCCAGCAGCTTAAAGGCAGGGGGCTCTGGAAACACCATATATTTT	CASSLKAGGSGNTIYF
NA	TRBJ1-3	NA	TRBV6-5	TGTGCCAGCACCCACGGGGGGGGTGGAAACACCATATATTTT	CASTHGGGGNTIYF
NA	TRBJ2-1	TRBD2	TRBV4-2	TGTGCCAGCAGCCAAGAAGGACTAGCGGGGGCTAGCTCCTACAATGAGCAGTTCTTC	CASSQEGLAGASSYNEQFF
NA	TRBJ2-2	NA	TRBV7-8	TGTGCCAGCAGCGGCAAAGGGGTTTTAGAGGCCGGGGAGCTGTTTTTT	CASSGKGVLEAGELFF
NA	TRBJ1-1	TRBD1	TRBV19	TGTGCCAGCAGGACAGGGAATTTCGGGAACACTGAAGCTTTCTTT	CASRTGNFGNTEAFF
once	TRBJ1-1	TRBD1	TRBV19	TGTGCCAGTAGTATGGCCCCCCCGGGACAGGGAGGCGGCACTGAAGCTTTCTTT	CASSMAPPGQGGGTEAFF
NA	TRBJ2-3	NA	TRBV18	TGTGCCAGCTCACCTAGTCCCGATACGCAGTATTTT	CASSPSPDTQYF
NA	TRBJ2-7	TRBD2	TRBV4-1	TGCGCCAGCAGCCAGCTACTAGCGGTCGAGCAGTACTTC	CASSQLLAVEQYF
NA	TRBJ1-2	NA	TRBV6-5	TGTGCCAGCACCGACGCAGCGGACTATGGCTACACCTTC	CASTDAADYGYTF
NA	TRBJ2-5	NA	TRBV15	TGTGCCACCAGCAGAGATTACGGGACCCAGTACTTC	CATSRDYGTQYF
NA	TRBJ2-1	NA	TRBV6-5	TGTGCCAGCCAAGGGGTACTCACAGCCCATGAGCAGTTCTTC	CASQGVLTAHEQFF
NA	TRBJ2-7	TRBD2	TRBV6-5	TGTGCCAGCAGTTACTCCCTTCGGACTAGCGGCTACGAGCAGTACTTC	CASSYSLRTSGYEQYF
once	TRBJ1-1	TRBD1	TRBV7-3	TGTGCCAGCAGCTTAGCTCAGGGGGGCGCTGAAGCTTTCTTT	CASSLAQGGAEAFF
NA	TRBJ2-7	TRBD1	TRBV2	TGTGCCAGCAGGGAAAGACAGGGGAGCTACTACGAGCAGTACTTC	CASRERQGSYYEQYF
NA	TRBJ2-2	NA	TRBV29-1	TGCAGCGTTGAAGGGCTAGGGGGTGTGAACACCGGGGAGCTGTTTTTT	CSVEGLGGVNTGELFF
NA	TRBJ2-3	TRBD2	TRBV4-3	TGCGCCAGCAGCCCCGCGGGGGGAACAGCACGAGATACGCAGTATTTT	CASSPAGGTARDTQYF
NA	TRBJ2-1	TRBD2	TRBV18	TGTGCCAGCTCACCCCTAGCGGGAGCCGACAATGAGCAGTTCTTC	CASSPLAGADNEQFF